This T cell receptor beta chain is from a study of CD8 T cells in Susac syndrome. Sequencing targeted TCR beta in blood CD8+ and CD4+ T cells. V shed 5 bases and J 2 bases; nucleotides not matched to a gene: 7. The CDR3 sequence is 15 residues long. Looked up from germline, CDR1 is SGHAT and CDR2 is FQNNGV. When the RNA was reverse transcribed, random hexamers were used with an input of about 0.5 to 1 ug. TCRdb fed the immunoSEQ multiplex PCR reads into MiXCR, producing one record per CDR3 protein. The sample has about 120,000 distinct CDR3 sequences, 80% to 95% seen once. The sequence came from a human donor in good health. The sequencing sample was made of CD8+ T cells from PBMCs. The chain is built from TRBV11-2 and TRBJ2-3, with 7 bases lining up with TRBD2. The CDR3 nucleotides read TGTGCCAGCAGCGGTGGGGGGGGATACACAGATACGCAGTATTTT. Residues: CASSGGGGYTDTQYF.